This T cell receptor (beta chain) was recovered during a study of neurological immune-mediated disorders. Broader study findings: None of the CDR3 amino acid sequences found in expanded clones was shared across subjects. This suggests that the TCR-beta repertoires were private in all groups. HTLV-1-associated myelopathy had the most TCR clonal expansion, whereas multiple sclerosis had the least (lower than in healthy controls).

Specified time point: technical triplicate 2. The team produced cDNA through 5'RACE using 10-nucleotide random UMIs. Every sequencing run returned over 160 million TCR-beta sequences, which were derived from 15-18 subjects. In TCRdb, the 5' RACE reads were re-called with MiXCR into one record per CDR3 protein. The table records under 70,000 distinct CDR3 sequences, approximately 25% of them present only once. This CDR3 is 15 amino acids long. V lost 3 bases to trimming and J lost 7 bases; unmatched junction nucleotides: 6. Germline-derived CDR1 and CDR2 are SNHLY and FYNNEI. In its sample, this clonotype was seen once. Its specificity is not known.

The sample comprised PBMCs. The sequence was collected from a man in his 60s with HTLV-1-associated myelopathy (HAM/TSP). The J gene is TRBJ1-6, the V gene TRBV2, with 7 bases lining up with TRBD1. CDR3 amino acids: CASSDRNRGNSPLHF. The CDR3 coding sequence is TGTGCCAGCAGTGATCGGAACAGGGGAAATTCACCCCTCCACTTT. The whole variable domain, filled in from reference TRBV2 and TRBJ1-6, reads EPEVTQTPSHQVTQMGQEVILRCVPISNHLYFYWYRQILGQKVEFLVSFYNNEISEKSEIFDDQFSVERPDGSNFTLKIRSTKLEDSAMYFCASSDRNRGNSPLHFGNGTRLTVT.